This record concerns one T cell receptor beta chain sequence. The data stem from a study of tumor-infiltrating lymphocytes in primary liver carcinoma. From around 0.5 ug of total RNA, TCR beta-specific cDNA was reverse-transcribed using a constant-region primer. Slightly modified ARM-PCR served as the procedure for the TCR beta libraries. These libraries came from three rounds of nested multiplex PCR. Forward primers for TRBV1-TRBV30 and a C-beta reverse primer served the first two PCR rounds, at about 9 cycles each. One entry per CDR3 protein, called by TCRdb with MiXCR from the multiplex PCR reads. The table includes some 320,000 distinct CDR3 sequences, 65% detected once. The germline CDR1 and CDR2 sequences are MDHEN and SYDVKM. Trimming took 2 bases from V and 3 from J; bases not matched to a gene: 1. This CDR3 region has 14 residues. In addition to blood RNA drawn from unsorted whole blood, germline DNA was extracted.

The chain is built from TRBV28 and TRBJ2-7; TRBD2 matches 10 bases. Specimen: peripheral blood. This clonotype was obtained from a man aged 35-49 years with primary liver carcinoma and hepatitis B virus infection. The DNA of the CDR3 is TGTGCCAGCAGTTTAGAGCGGGGGGGCTACGAGCAGTACTTC. Translation: CASSLERGGYEQYF. Drawing the rest from reference TRBV28 and TRBJ2-7, the complete variable domain is DVKVTQSSRYLVKRTGEKVFLECVQDMDHENMFWYRQDPGLGLRLIYFSYDVKMKEKGDIPEGYSVSREKKERFSLILESASTNQTSMYLCASSLERGGYEQYFGPGTRLTVT.